Listed below are T cell receptor beta chains from one sample, sequenced in a study of post-analysis software for immune sequencing data. From the PCR reads, TCRdb called clonotypes with MiXCR, one entry per CDR3 protein. Found here are around 700,000 distinct CDR3 sequences, around 60% of them singletons; the top ten hold around 11%. Sequenced input: blood. The receptor source for this set is a girl aged 2 to 9 with multiple sclerosis. The CDR3 runs from the conserved cysteine through the conserved F or W. Each record gives: CDR3 protein, CDR3 DNA, clone size, V gene, J gene, D gene. D genes are given only for firm matches. Clone size is shown for a subset of rows, as once, few, many or a class of expanded clone.

CDR3 protein: CASSSTPAGNGQYF; CDR3 DNA: TGTGCCAGCAGTTCCACCCCCGCAGGGAATGGGCAGTACTTC; clone size: NA; V gene: TRBV6-6; J gene: TRBJ2-7; D gene: NA
CDR3 protein: CSTRDRHTDTQYF; CDR3 DNA: TGCAGTACTAGAGATCGCCACACAGATACGCAGTATTTT; clone size: NA; V gene: TRBV20-1; J gene: TRBJ2-3; D gene: NA
CDR3 protein: CAWSGGLAGAWEQYF; CDR3 DNA: TGTGCCTGGAGTGGTGGACTAGCGGGAGCTTGGGAGCAGTACTTC; clone size: few; V gene: TRBV30; J gene: TRBJ2-5; D gene: TRBD2
CDR3 protein: CASRPSAGGLSTDTQYF; CDR3 DNA: TGTGCCAGCAGACCCTCGGCGGGGGGCCTCAGCACAGATACGCAGTATTTT; clone size: NA; V gene: TRBV4-2; J gene: TRBJ2-3; D gene: TRBD2
CDR3 protein: CATSPATGTSYYEQFF; CDR3 DNA: TGTGCCACCAGCCCTGCTACCGGGACTAGTTATTATGAGCAGTTCTTC; clone size: NA; V gene: TRBV15; J gene: TRBJ2-1; D gene: TRBD2
CDR3 protein: CSVGTSGRAAAFF; CDR3 DNA: TGCAGCGTGGGGACTAGCGGGAGGGCCGCGGCGTTCTTC; clone size: NA; V gene: TRBV29-1; J gene: TRBJ2-1; D gene: TRBD2
CDR3 protein: CSVLPDRGADTQYF; CDR3 DNA: TGCAGCGTCCTACCGGACAGGGGGGCAGATACGCAGTATTTT; clone size: few; V gene: TRBV29-1; J gene: TRBJ2-3; D gene: TRBD1
CDR3 protein: CASSFRRVGETQYF; CDR3 DNA: TGTGCCAGCAGCTTTCGGAGGGTGGGAGAGACCCAGTACTTC; clone size: few; V gene: TRBV7-8; J gene: TRBJ2-5; D gene: NA
CDR3 protein: CSVRDGKETQYF; CDR3 DNA: TGCAGCGTCCGGGACGGAAAAGAGACCCAGTACTTC; clone size: NA; V gene: TRBV29-1; J gene: TRBJ2-5; D gene: NA
CDR3 protein: CASSLEREPSDTQYF; CDR3 DNA: TGTGCCAGCAGTTTAGAGCGGGAGCCCTCAGATACGCAGTATTTT; clone size: few; V gene: TRBV12-3/TRBV12-4; J gene: TRBJ2-3; D gene: TRBD2
CDR3 protein: CASSGYRDTPWGFQETQYF; CDR3 DNA: TGCGCCAGCAGTGGCTACCGGGACACGCCATGGGGGTTCCAAGAGACCCAGTACTTC; clone size: NA; V gene: TRBV10-2; J gene: TRBJ2-5; D gene: NA
CDR3 protein: CASSYSKQAFGNEQFF; CDR3 DNA: TGTGCCAGCAGTTACTCGAAACAGGCTTTTGGTAATGAGCAGTTCTTC; clone size: NA; V gene: TRBV6-6; J gene: TRBJ2-1; D gene: NA
CDR3 protein: CASSLAGGQGVNTEAFF; CDR3 DNA: TGTGCCAGCAGCCTGGCGGGGGGACAGGGGGTAAACACTGAAGCTTTCTTT; clone size: NA; V gene: TRBV3-1; J gene: TRBJ1-1; D gene: TRBD1
CDR3 protein: CASSLFPRGSTDTQYF; CDR3 DNA: TGTGCCAGCAGCTTGTTTCCGAGGGGAAGCACAGATACGCAGTATTTT; clone size: NA; V gene: TRBV7-2; J gene: TRBJ2-3; D gene: NA
CDR3 protein: CASSYDRPGHLRERNTEAFF; CDR3 DNA: TGTGCCAGCAGTTACGACCGACCCGGACACCTCCGAGAGAGGAACACTGAAGCTTTCTTT; clone size: NA; V gene: TRBV6-5; J gene: TRBJ1-1; D gene: NA
CDR3 protein: CASNLRREGGYTF; CDR3 DNA: TGTGCCAGCAACCTCCGGAGGGAGGGAGGCTACACCTTC; clone size: few; V gene: TRBV12-3/TRBV12-4; J gene: TRBJ1-2; D gene: NA
CDR3 protein: CAISRKRASYEQYF; CDR3 DNA: TGTGCCATCAGCCGTAAGCGGGCGTCCTACGAGCAGTACTTC; clone size: NA; V gene: TRBV10-3; J gene: TRBJ2-7; D gene: NA
CDR3 protein: CASSLEGQGAQETQYF; CDR3 DNA: TGTGCCAGCAGCTTAGAAGGTCAGGGGGCGCAAGAGACCCAGTACTTC; clone size: NA; V gene: TRBV7-2; J gene: TRBJ2-5; D gene: TRBD1
CDR3 protein: CSVEAAAKQETQYF; CDR3 DNA: TGCAGCGTTGAAGCGGCAGCTAAGCAAGAGACCCAGTACTTC; clone size: NA; V gene: TRBV29-1; J gene: TRBJ2-5; D gene: NA
CDR3 protein: CASSQRLIQGASSTDTQYF; CDR3 DNA: TGCGCCAGCAGCCAGAGGCTTATCCAGGGGGCTTCTAGCACAGATACGCAGTATTTT; clone size: NA; V gene: TRBV4-3; J gene: TRBJ2-3; D gene: TRBD1
CDR3 protein: CASSSLSSGYAYEQYF; CDR3 DNA: TGCGCCAGCAGCTCATTGAGTAGCGGATATGCCTACGAGCAGTACTTC; clone size: few; V gene: TRBV5-1; J gene: TRBJ2-7; D gene: NA
CDR3 protein: CASSFDIGFTSGRNEQFF; CDR3 DNA: TGTGCCAGCAGTTTCGATATCGGGTTTACTAGCGGGAGGAATGAGCAGTTCTTC; clone size: NA; V gene: TRBV27; J gene: TRBJ2-1; D gene: TRBD2
CDR3 protein: CASSLISNNEQFF; CDR3 DNA: TGTGCCAGCAGCTTAATCTCGAACAATGAGCAGTTCTTC; clone size: NA; V gene: TRBV7-9; J gene: TRBJ2-1; D gene: NA
CDR3 protein: CASSPVLSGNQYF; CDR3 DNA: TGTGCCAGCAGCCCCGTTCTATCAGGGAACCAGTACTTC; clone size: few; V gene: TRBV3-1; J gene: TRBJ2-5; D gene: NA
CDR3 protein: CASSYPEVAGNNEQFF; CDR3 DNA: TGTGCCAGCAGTTACCCCGAGGTAGCAGGAAACAATGAGCAGTTCTTC; clone size: NA; V gene: TRBV6-2/TRBV6-3; J gene: TRBJ2-1; D gene: NA
CDR3 protein: CASSQRRGNEQYF; CDR3 DNA: TGTGCCAGCAGCCAGAGGAGGGGAAACGAGCAGTACTTC; clone size: NA; V gene: TRBV14; J gene: TRBJ2-7; D gene: NA
CDR3 protein: CASSLLRGPYEQYF; CDR3 DNA: TGTGCCAGCAGCTTATTGCGGGGACCCTACGAGCAGTACTTC; clone size: NA; V gene: TRBV7-8; J gene: TRBJ2-7; D gene: NA
CDR3 protein: CASSLDIHSYNEQFF; CDR3 DNA: TGTGCCAGCAGCTTAGACATCCACTCCTACAATGAGCAGTTCTTC; clone size: once; V gene: TRBV7-3; J gene: TRBJ2-1; D gene: NA
CDR3 protein: CAISDIGELFF; CDR3 DNA: TGTGCCATCAGTGATATCGGGGAGCTGTTTTTT; clone size: NA; V gene: TRBV10-3; J gene: TRBJ2-2; D gene: NA
CDR3 protein: CSARGTGEGYNEQFF; CDR3 DNA: TGCAGTGCTAGAGGGACGGGAGAGGGGTACAATGAGCAGTTCTTC; clone size: NA; V gene: TRBV20-1; J gene: TRBJ2-1; D gene: NA
CDR3 protein: CASSSGAYEQYF; CDR3 DNA: TGTGCCAGCAGTAGCGGGGCCTACGAGCAGTACTTC; clone size: many; V gene: TRBV7-8; J gene: TRBJ2-7; D gene: TRBD2
CDR3 protein: CASSQTPGLQQYF; CDR3 DNA: TGTGCCAGCAGCCAAACCCCGGGATTGCAGCAGTACTTC; clone size: few; V gene: TRBV3-1; J gene: TRBJ2-4; D gene: NA
CDR3 protein: CASRPLRDSTEAFF; CDR3 DNA: TGTGCCAGCAGGCCCCTTCGGGATTCCACTGAAGCTTTCTTT; clone size: NA; V gene: TRBV16; J gene: TRBJ1-1; D gene: NA
CDR3 protein: CASKDRGGTEAFF; CDR3 DNA: TGTGCCAGCAAGGACAGAGGCGGCACTGAAGCTTTCTTT; clone size: NA; V gene: TRBV25-1; J gene: TRBJ1-1; D gene: NA
CDR3 protein: CSARASGVNEQFF; CDR3 DNA: TGCAGTGCTAGAGCTAGCGGGGTCAATGAGCAGTTCTTC; clone size: NA; V gene: TRBV20-1; J gene: TRBJ2-1; D gene: TRBD2
CDR3 protein: CSVGEGQQETQYF; CDR3 DNA: TGCAGCGTGGGGGAGGGACAGCAAGAGACCCAGTACTTC; clone size: NA; V gene: TRBV29-1; J gene: TRBJ2-5; D gene: NA
CDR3 protein: CSVAREDRAYEQYF; CDR3 DNA: TGCAGCGTCGCTAGGGAGGACAGGGCCTACGAGCAGTACTTC; clone size: few; V gene: TRBV29-1; J gene: TRBJ2-7; D gene: TRBD1
CDR3 protein: CASRTEEVQYF; CDR3 DNA: TGTGCCAGCCGCACAGAAGAAGTCCAGTACTTC; clone size: NA; V gene: TRBV7-2; J gene: TRBJ2-5; D gene: NA